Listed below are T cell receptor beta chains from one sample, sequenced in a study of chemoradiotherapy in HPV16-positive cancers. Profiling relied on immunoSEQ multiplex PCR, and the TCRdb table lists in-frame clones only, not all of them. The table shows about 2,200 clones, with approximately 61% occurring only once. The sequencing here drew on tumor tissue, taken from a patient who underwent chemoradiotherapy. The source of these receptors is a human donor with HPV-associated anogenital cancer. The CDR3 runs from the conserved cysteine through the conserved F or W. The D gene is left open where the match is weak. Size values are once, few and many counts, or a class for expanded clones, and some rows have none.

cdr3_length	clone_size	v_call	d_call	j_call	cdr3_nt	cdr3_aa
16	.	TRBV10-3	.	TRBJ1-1	TGTGCCATCAGTGAGTACCGGGCAGGGTTGGTCACTGAAGCTTTCTTT	CAISEYRAGLVTEAFF
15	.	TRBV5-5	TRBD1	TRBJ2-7	TGTGCCAGCAGCACAGTCGACAGGGGGCAAAACGAGCAGTACTTC	CASSTVDRGQNEQYF
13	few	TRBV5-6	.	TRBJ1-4	TGTGCCAGCAGCCTCCAGTTCAATGAAAAACTGTTTTTT	CASSLQFNEKLFF
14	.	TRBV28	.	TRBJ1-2	TGTGCCAGCAGTTTTGGGGGAAAGGCCTATGGCTACACCTTC	CASSFGGKAYGYTF
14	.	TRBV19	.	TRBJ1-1	TGTGCCAGTATCGGGGCAACGACTAACACTGAAGCTTTCTTT	CASIGATTNTEAFF
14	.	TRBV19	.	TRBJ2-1	TGTGCCAGTAGTAGACTAGGCTACTACAATGAGCAGTTCTTC	CASSRLGYYNEQFF
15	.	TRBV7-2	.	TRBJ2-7	TGTGCCAGCAGCATCCGCTTAGGGGGTCGGGACGAGCAGTACTTC	CASSIRLGGRDEQYF
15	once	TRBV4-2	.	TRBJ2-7	TGTGCCAGCAGCCAAGAAGTTAGGGGGGCCTACGAGCAGTACTTC	CASSQEVRGAYEQYF
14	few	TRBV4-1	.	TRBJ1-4	TGCGCCAGCAGCCAAGAGCCCCGTGCCGAGGGACTGTTTTTT	CASSQEPRAEGLFF
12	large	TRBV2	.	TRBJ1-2	TGTGCCAGCAGCCGGGACACGGATGGCTACACCTTC	CASSRDTDGYTF
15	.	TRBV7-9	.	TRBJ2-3	TGTGCCAGCAGCTTATCGATTGCGACGGCAGATACGCAGTATTTT	CASSLSIATADTQYF
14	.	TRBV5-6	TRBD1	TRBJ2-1	TGTGCCAGCAGCTTTGGGCAGGGGGTGGGTGAGCAGTTCTTC	CASSFGQGVGEQFF
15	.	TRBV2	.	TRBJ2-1	TGTGCCAGCAGTGCTTCTAGCGTTACCTACAATGAGCAGTTCTTC	CASSASSVTYNEQFF
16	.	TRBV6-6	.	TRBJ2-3	TGTGCCAGCAGTTACTCACAACGGGGGGCCACAGATACGCAGTATTTT	CASSYSQRGATDTQYF
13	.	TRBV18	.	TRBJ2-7	TGTGCCAGCTCACCTTCGGGACACGGGGAGCAGTACTTC	CASSPSGHGEQYF
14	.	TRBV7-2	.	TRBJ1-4	TGTGCCAGCAGCTTTAACCCCTCGGGGGAAAAACTGTTTTTT	CASSFNPSGEKLFF
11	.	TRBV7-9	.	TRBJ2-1	TGTGCCAGCAGCCCCTTGGATGAGCAGTTCTTC	CASSPLDEQFF
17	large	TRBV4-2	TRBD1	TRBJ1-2	TGTGCCAGCAGCCAAGATAGAAGGACAGGTGGAAACTATGGCTACACCTTC	CASSQDRRTGGNYGYTF
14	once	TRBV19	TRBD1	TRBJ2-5	TGTGCCAGTAGTACCGGACAGGGCAGGGAGACCCAGTACTTC	CASSTGQGRETQYF
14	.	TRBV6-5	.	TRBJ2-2	TGTGCCAGCAGTTACACGGTGGAGACCGGGGAGCTGTTTTTT	CASSYTVETGELFF
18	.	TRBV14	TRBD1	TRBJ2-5	TGTGCCAGCAGTCAGAGGATGGGCAGGGGGCCTTTTACAGAGACCCAGTACTTC	CASSQRMGRGPFTETQYF
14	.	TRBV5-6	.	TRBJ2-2	TGTGCCAGCAGCTTGGGTACAGTCACCGGGGAGCTGTTTTTT	CASSLGTVTGELFF
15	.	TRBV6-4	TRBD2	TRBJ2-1	TGTGCCAGCAGTGACTCGAAACTAGCGGGAGATGAGCAGTTCTTC	CASSDSKLAGDEQFF
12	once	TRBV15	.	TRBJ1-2	TGTGCCACCAGCAGAGTACGCGCTGGCTACACCTTC	CATSRVRAGYTF
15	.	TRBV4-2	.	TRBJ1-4	TGTGCCAGCAGCCAAGGGGCAAGGGAGGATGAAAAACTGTTTTTT	CASSQGAREDEKLFF
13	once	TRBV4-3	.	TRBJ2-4	TGCGCCAGCAGCCAAGACCTCAAAAACATTCAGTACTTC	CASSQDLKNIQYF
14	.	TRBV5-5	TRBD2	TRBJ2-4	TGTGCCAGCAGCACCCACGGGGGGAAAAACATTCAGTACTTC	CASSTHGGKNIQYF
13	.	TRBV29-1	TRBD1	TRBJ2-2	TGCAGCGTTGGACAGGGGAGCACCGGGGAGCTGTTTTTT	CSVGQGSTGELFF
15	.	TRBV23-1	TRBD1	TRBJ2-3	TGCGCCAGCAGTCAACAGGGGGCGCGTACAGATACGCAGTATTTT	CASSQQGARTDTQYF
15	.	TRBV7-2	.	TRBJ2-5	TGTGCCAGCAGCCCAACGAGAGGGTACCAAGAGACCCAGTACTTC	CASSPTRGYQETQYF
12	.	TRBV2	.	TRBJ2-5	TGTGCCAGCAGCCTCGACCGGGAGACCCAGTACTTC	CASSLDRETQYF
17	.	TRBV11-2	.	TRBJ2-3	TGTGCCAGCAGCTTAGGGTTACCGCGTGGGAGCACAGATACGCAGTATTTT	CASSLGLPRGSTDTQYF
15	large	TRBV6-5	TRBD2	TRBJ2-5	TGTGCCAGCAGTCCCCGGACTAGCGGCCTTGGGACCCAGTACTTC	CASSPRTSGLGTQYF
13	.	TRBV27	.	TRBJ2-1	TGTGCCAGCAGTTTATCCCCGGGGAATGAGCAGTTCTTC	CASSLSPGNEQFF
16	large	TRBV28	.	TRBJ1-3	TGTGCCAGCAGTTTAAGTTACACTAACTCTGGAAACACCATATATTTT	CASSLSYTNSGNTIYF
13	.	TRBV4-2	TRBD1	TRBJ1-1	TGTGCCAGCAGCCAGGCCGGGACAGGTGAAGCTTTCTTT	CASSQAGTGEAFF
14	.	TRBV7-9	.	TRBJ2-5	TGTGCCAGCAGGGGGACACTTGAGGGGGAGACCCAGTACTTC	CASRGTLEGETQYF
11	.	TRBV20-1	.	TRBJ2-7	TGCAGTGCAGGGACGGTCAGGGAGCAGTACTTC	CSAGTVREQYF
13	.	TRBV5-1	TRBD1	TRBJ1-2	TGCGCCAGCAGCTTCGGGGACAGGGACGGCTACACCTTC	CASSFGDRDGYTF
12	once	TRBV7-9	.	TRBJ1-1	TGTGCCAGCAGCCCTAGGGACGCTGAAGCTTTCTTT	CASSPRDAEAFF
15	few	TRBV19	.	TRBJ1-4	TGTGCCAGTTCCGGAATGGACGGAAAAAATGAAAAACTGTTTTTT	CASSGMDGKNEKLFF
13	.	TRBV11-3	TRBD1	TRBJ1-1	TGTGCCAGCAGCCGGGACAGGGACACTGAAGCTTTCTTT	CASSRDRDTEAFF